What follows are 23 T cell receptor beta chains derived from one specimen sequenced in a study of OX40 agonist ivuxolimab in advanced cancers. Profiled with immunoSEQ multiplex PCR; TCRdb holds only in-frame clones, not every one. The table shows about 29,000 clones, with about nine tenths occurring only once. Sample: CD4+ or CD8+ T cells sorted from blood, taken in a trial of the OX40 agonist ivuxolimab. The receptors originated from an adult with an advanced solid tumor such as melanoma, head and neck, liver or kidney cancer.

This chain links TRBV5-4 with TRBJ2-1; 10 bases align to TRBD1. The ends lost 4 bases at V and 3 bases at J; junction bases unmatched: 10. Germline-derived CDR1 and CDR2 are SGHNT and YYREEE (reference sequence). This CDR3 is built from 17 residues. The CDR3 reads CASSPLPGTGVYNEQFF. The CDR3 nucleotides are TGTGCCAGCAGCCCTCTGCCCGGGACAGGGGTCTACAATGAGCAGTTCTTC.

The chain employs TRBV11-3 and TRBJ2-7; 14 bases agree with TRBD2. CDR1 is SGHNT and CDR2 is YENEEA in the germline V gene. This CDR3 contains 20 residues. J lost 6 bases, V lost 5 bases, and 21 bases had no gene match. CDR3 residues: CASSPRRRGTSGRATGEQYF. In DNA, the CDR3 is TGTGCCAGCAGCCCAAGAAGGCGGGGGACTAGCGGGAGAGCTACCGGCGAGCAGTACTTC.

This rearrangement joins TRBV5-6 to TRBJ2-1, with 12 bases lining up with TRBD1. The CDR3 consists of 15 residues. From germline, CDR1 is SGHDT and CDR2 YYEEEE. With V trimmed by 4 bases and J by 12 bases, 11 bases remained unmatched. The CDR3 DNA sequence: TGTGCCAGCAGCCCTCTTCGGGACAGGGGGCTTCGGCAGTTCTTC. This sequence encodes CASSPLRDRGLRQFF.

The V call is TRBV19, the J call TRBJ2-2, with 8 bases that match TRBD2. With 5 bases clipped from V and 3 bases from J, the junction kept 5 bases outside the gene matches. The CDR3 runs to 15 residues. The germline V gene has CDR1 LNHDA and CDR2 SQIVND (reference sequence). This CDR3 is CASSLRGAYTGELFF. Here the CDR3 DNA reads TGTGCCAGTAGTCTGCGGGGGGCCTACACCGGGGAGCTGTTTTTT.

V and J are TRBV2 and TRBJ2-1, with 11 bases aligning to TRBD2. CDR3 length equals 16 residues. Germline lookup yields CDR1 SNHLY and CDR2 FYNNEI. V was clipped by 8 bases and J by 8 bases; unmatched bases: 14. The CDR3 spells CASLAGGPNYGDEQFF. Written as DNA, the CDR3 is TGTGCCAGCCTAGCGGGGGGACCTAACTATGGGGATGAGCAGTTCTTC.

The chain's CDR3 is CASSRPYYEQYF. CDR3 in DNA: TGTGCCAGCAGTAGACCATACTACGAGCAGTACTTC. The rearrangement joins TRBV28 to TRBJ2-7; the D is unclear. Germline CDR1 reads MDHEN; CDR2 reads SYDVKM. With 5 bases removed from V and 3 bases from J, the gap between germline ends came to 8 bases. The CDR3 contains 12 residues.

The rearrangement links TRBV7-2 to TRBJ1-5; 8 bases are a match to TRBD1. The CDR3 spans 13 residues. J lost 7 bases, V lost 4 bases, and 3 bases had no gene match. Germline lookup yields CDR1 SGHTA and CDR2 FQGNSA. CDR3 sequence (DNA): TGTGCCAGCAGCTCGGACAGGGTACAGCCCCAGCATTTT. It yields the protein CASSSDRVQPQHF. Filled out from reference TRBV7-2 and TRBJ1-5, the complete variable domain reads GAGVSQSPSNKVTEKGKDVELRCDPISGHTALYWYRQSLGQGLEFLIYFQGNSAPDKSGLPSDRFSAERTGGSVSTLTIQRTQQEDSAVYLCASSSDRVQPQHFGDGTRLSIL.

This clone was observed a single time. This chain uses TRBV5-6 with TRBJ2-5; no clear D. CDR1 and CDR2 (germline): SGHDT, YYEEEE. The CDR3 extends over 13 amino acids. V was shortened by 4 bases and J by 5 bases, with 12 bases between the two germline ends. CDR3 nucleotide sequence: TGTGCCAGCAGCGCCCGGGTCGTGGAGACCCAGTACTTC. Protein product: CASSARVVETQYF. The full variable domain, with the rest looked up from reference TRBV5-6 and TRBJ2-5, is DAGVTQSPTHLIKTRGQQVTLRCSPKSGHDTVSWYQQALGQGPQFIFQYYEEEERQRGNFPDRFSGHQFPNYSSELNVNALLLGDSALYLCASSARVVETQYFGPGTRLLVL.

This chain links TRBV19 with TRBJ1-3, with D unresolved. Germline loops: CDR1 LNHDA, CDR2 SQIVND (reference sequence). This CDR3 region has 13 residues. V was pared by 5 bases and J by 5 bases, with 10 bases between. DNA for the CDR3: TGTGCCAGTAGTCCGGACGTTAGAAACACCATATATTTT. The encoded protein is CASSPDVRNTIYF.

The chain employs TRBV19 and TRBJ2-1; D remains unclear. The CDR3 covers 13 residues. Germline CDR1 reads LNHDA; CDR2 reads SQIVND (reference sequence). V lost 3 bases to trimming and J lost 1 base, with 4 bases between them. CDR3 DNA sequence: TGTGCCAGTAGTATTTGGTCCTACAATGAGCAGTTCTTC. It yields the protein CASSIWSYNEQFF. The variable domain in full, with the rest retrieved from reference TRBV19 and TRBJ2-1, is DGGITQSPKYLFRKEGQNVTLSCEQNLNHDAMYWYRQDPGQGLRLIYYSQIVNDFQKGDIAEGYSVSREKKESFPLTVTSAQKNPTAFYLCASSIWSYNEQFFGPGTRLTVL.

The chain couples TRBV2 to TRBJ2-7, with TRBD2 matching 11 bases. Germline trimming cut 4 bases from V and 4 bases from J; bases unmatched to any gene: 9. Germline V gives CDR1 SNHLY, CDR2 FYNNEI. The length of the CDR3 is 16 residues. The CDR3 is CASSGPTGTSGYEQYF. CDR3 in DNA: TGTGCCAGCAGTGGACCCACCGGGACTAGCGGATACGAGCAGTACTTC.

This clone was seen a single time. The chain carries TRBV18 and TRBJ1-4, with TRBD1 identical over 7 bases. Germline trimming cut 2 bases from V and 7 bases from J; bases unmatched to any gene: 4. Germline assignment: CDR1 KGHSH and CDR2 LQKENI. CDR3 length: 14 amino acids. The CDR3 bases are TGTGCCAGCTCACCAACCGGGACAGCTGAAAAACTGTTTTTT. Amino acids: CASSPTGTAEKLFF.

As DNA, the CDR3 is TGTGCCATCTTACTAGGGGGGCGCAATGAGCAGTTCTTC. Amino acid sequence: CAILLGGRNEQFF. This chain links TRBV5-4 with TRBJ2-1; D is perhaps TRBD1 or TRBD2 (6 bases each). Germline V lookup: CDR1 SGHNT, CDR2 YYREEE (reference sequence). The CDR3 covers 13 residues. V lost 9 bases and J lost 6, with 16 bases in between.

This clone was found once. The chain employs TRBV27 and TRBJ2-2; D might be TRBD1 or TRBD2, each matching 5 bases. Germline V CDR1 and CDR2: MNHEY, SMNVEV (reference sequence). There are 13 residues in the CDR3. Trimming took off 2 bases at V and 4 bases at J, with 5 bases between the two ends. CDR3 DNA sequence: TGTGCCAGCAGTTTAGGGGGCACCGGGGAGCTGTTTTTT. It specifies CASSLGGTGELFF.

The rearrangement joins TRBV6-5 to TRBJ1-2, with a weak D call TRBD1 (5 bases). Germline assignment: CDR1 MNHEY and CDR2 SVGAGI. The CDR3 is 14 residues long. The V end lost 5 bases, the J end lost 1 base, and 11 bases lay between the germline ends. The CDR3, as DNA: TGTGCCAGCAGTCCGACAGCCAATAACTATGGCTACACCTTC. Protein product: CASSPTANNYGYTF.

The chain links TRBV10-3 to TRBJ2-2; unclear D gene. Trimming cost V 4 bases and J 0 bases, with 6 bases left between them. The CDR3 extends over 14 amino acids. Germline CDR1 reads ENHRY; CDR2 reads SYGVKD. CDR3 loop: CAISGPANTGELFF. Here the CDR3 DNA reads TGTGCCATCAGTGGACCAGCGAACACCGGGGAGCTGTTTTTT.

The genes are TRBV5-6 and TRBJ1-2, with D unclear. The V and J ends lost 5 bases and 2 bases respectively, with 7 bases between them. The V gene's germline CDR1 is SGHDT and CDR2 YYEEEE. The CDR3 totals 12 residues. The CDR3 DNA reads as TGTGCCAGCAGTCTCGAGAACTATGGCTACACCTTC. Amino acid sequence: CASSLENYGYTF.

The J gene is TRBJ2-5, the V gene TRBV6-5; possibly TRBD2 for D (5 bases). CDR1 is MNHEY, CDR2 SVGAGI, per germline. This CDR3 spans 14 amino acids. The ends were cut back, 5 bases at V and 2 bases at J, with 12 bases in the middle. As DNA, the CDR3 is TGTGCCAGCAGTCCGTCTGAGGGACAAGAGACCCAGTACTTC. Protein: CASSPSEGQETQYF.

The chain is built from TRBV9 and TRBJ1-1; D remains unclear. The CDR3 has 14 amino acids. Trimming removed 0 bases at V and 5 bases at J, with 11 bases between. Germline V CDR1 and CDR2: SGDLS, YYNGEE. This CDR3 is CASSVGGLGTEAFF. CDR3 bases: TGTGCCAGCAGCGTAGGAGGCCTCGGGACTGAAGCTTTCTTT.

This chain joins TRBV27 and TRBJ2-7, with TRBD1 matching over 9 bases. The CDR3 runs 14 residues. CDR1 is MNHEY and CDR2 is SMNVEV in the germline V gene (reference sequence). The junction had 4 bases not matched to a gene; V was cut back by 4 bases and J by 3 bases. CDR3 in amino acids: CASSYSDRGYEQYF. In DNA, the CDR3 is TGTGCCAGCAGTTACTCGGACAGGGGCTACGAGCAGTACTTC.

The V call is TRBV6-5, the J call TRBJ1-5; 7 positions match TRBD1. J gave up 7 bases and V 8 bases, and 8 bases lay outside the gene matches. CDR3 length: 13 residues. From germline, CDR1 is MNHEY and CDR2 SVGAGI. The CDR3 reads CASSFDRAQPQHF. CDR3 sequence (DNA): TGTGCCAGCTCTTTTGACAGGGCGCAGCCCCAGCATTTT.

V gene TRBV2 combines with J gene TRBJ2-2; 9 bases align to TRBD2. Trimming at V came to 4 bases and at J to 5 bases, leaving 5 bases not matched to a gene. The CDR3 runs 15 residues. Germline values: CDR1 SNHLY, CDR2 FYNNEI. CDR3 in DNA: TGTGCCAGCAGTGGACGCCTAGCGGGAACCGGGGAGCTGTTTTTT. It translates to CASSGRLAGTGELFF.

The chain is built from TRBV6-5 and TRBJ2-7, with D perhaps matching TRBD1 or TRBD2 (5 bases each). The CDR3 sequence is 13 residues long. CDR1 is MNHEY and CDR2 is SVGAGI in the germline V gene. V lost 8 bases and J lost 5, with 16 bases in between. The CDR3 coding sequence is TGTGCCAGCCTCTCCTGGGGGTCTGACGAGCAGTACTTC. This codes for CASLSWGSDEQYF.